A selection of T cell receptor beta chains follows, all from one sample in a study of T cells in Graves' hyperthyroidism and ophthalmopathy. TCRdb redid the calling of the multiplex PCR reads with MiXCR, one entry per CDR3 protein. Of a few hundred thousand distinct CDR3 sequences listed, about a fifth are singletons. The specimen sequenced was blood. These receptors all come from a man in his late teens or twenties with Graves' hyperthyroidism. The CDR3 runs from the conserved cysteine through the conserved F or W. The D gene is left open where the match is weak. A clone size is listed for some rows: how often the clone was seen (once, few, many), or a class if it is expanded.

d_gene: TRBD2; abundance: .; j_gene: TRBJ2-7; v_gene: TRBV11-2; CDR3nt: TGTGCCAGCAGGACGACTAGCGGGATTATTTACGAGCAGTACTTC; CDR3aa: CASRTTSGIIYEQYF
d_gene: .; abundance: .; j_gene: TRBJ2-7; v_gene: TRBV11-1; CDR3nt: TGTGCCAGCAGCTTAAACCTAATGGGGGTCCGGAACAAGCAGTACTTC; CDR3aa: CASSLNLMGVRNKQYF
d_gene: TRBD1; abundance: .; j_gene: TRBJ1-1; v_gene: TRBV12-3/TRBV12-4; CDR3nt: TGTGCCAGCAGTTTTCCGGGACAGGGGGCAACTGAAGCTTTCTTT; CDR3aa: CASSFPGQGATEAFF
d_gene: .; abundance: .; j_gene: TRBJ1-2; v_gene: TRBV28; CDR3nt: TGTGCCAGCAGAGCGGCAGGGGATTCTACCAGAGGCTATGGCTACACCTTC; CDR3aa: CASRAAGDSTRGYGYTF
d_gene: .; abundance: .; j_gene: TRBJ2-7; v_gene: TRBV28; CDR3nt: TGTGCCAGCACCTTCACTGGGGAGGCCACCTACGATCAGTACTTC; CDR3aa: CASTFTGEATYDQYF
d_gene: .; abundance: .; j_gene: TRBJ2-7; v_gene: TRBV7-3; CDR3nt: TGTGCCAGCAGCTCATCCTTCAGCCTTGGCGGGTCCTACGAGCAGTACTTC; CDR3aa: CASSSSFSLGGSYEQYF
d_gene: .; abundance: few; j_gene: TRBJ1-5; v_gene: TRBV19; CDR3nt: TGTGCCAGTAGTATAAATTTTGGGGCAAATCAGCCCCAGCATTTT; CDR3aa: CASSINFGANQPQHF
d_gene: .; abundance: many; j_gene: TRBJ1-2; v_gene: TRBV5-5; CDR3nt: TGTGCCAGCAGCTTGTCAGCCAGCCCCTATGGCTACACCTTC; CDR3aa: CASSLSASPYGYTF
d_gene: .; abundance: many; j_gene: TRBJ1-1; v_gene: TRBV19; CDR3nt: TGTGCCAGCAGCATGGGACCGAACACTGAAGCTTTCTTT; CDR3aa: CASSMGPNTEAFF
d_gene: .; abundance: .; j_gene: TRBJ1-2; v_gene: TRBV9; CDR3nt: TGTGCCAGCAGCCCAGACTCCTGGCCTAACTATGGCTACACCTTC; CDR3aa: CASSPDSWPNYGYTF
d_gene: .; abundance: .; j_gene: TRBJ1-2; v_gene: TRBV28; CDR3nt: TGTGCCAGCAGTCAAGGTTGGGGCAAAAACTATGGCTACACCTTC; CDR3aa: CASSQGWGKNYGYTF
d_gene: TRBD1; abundance: few; j_gene: TRBJ2-1; v_gene: TRBV5-8; CDR3nt: TGTGCCAGCAGCCGCCGGGACAGGGGTTATGAGCAGTTCTTC; CDR3aa: CASSRRDRGYEQFF
d_gene: .; abundance: many; j_gene: TRBJ1-2; v_gene: TRBV28; CDR3nt: TGTGCCAGCAGTTTCTCAGGGTTTGGGTATGGCTACACCTTC; CDR3aa: CASSFSGFGYGYTF
d_gene: .; abundance: .; j_gene: TRBJ1-5; v_gene: TRBV7-8; CDR3nt: TGTGCCAGCAGTCTAGCTCGTCCGGTTGGCAATCAGCCCCAGCATTTT; CDR3aa: CASSLARPVGNQPQHF
d_gene: .; abundance: .; j_gene: TRBJ1-1; v_gene: TRBV20-1; CDR3nt: TGCAGTGCCGTCGCCGTGGGACAAAGAAACACTGAAGCTTTCTTT; CDR3aa: CSAVAVGQRNTEAFF
d_gene: TRBD1; abundance: many; j_gene: TRBJ2-5; v_gene: TRBV12-3/TRBV12-4; CDR3nt: TGCGCCAGCAGCCTACGGGACAGACAAGAGACCCAGTACTTC; CDR3aa: CASSLRDRQETQYF
d_gene: TRBD1; abundance: .; j_gene: TRBJ1-1; v_gene: TRBV28; CDR3nt: TGTGCCAGCAGTTTCAGGGGGCACACTGAAGCTTTCTTT; CDR3aa: CASSFRGHTEAFF